This T cell receptor beta chain originates from a study of STAT5B mutations in CD4+ large granular lymphocyte leukemia. Whole-study results and caveats: Patient CD4-sorted repertoires stayed more clonal than healthy ones after leukemic-clone removal. 8/27 top patient clones versus 2/35 control clones were TRBV06-family.

CDR1 and CDR2 (germline): SGHRS, YFSETQ. CDR3 length: 14 residues. The V end lost 3 bases, the J end lost 9 bases, and 19 bases lay between the germline ends. Healthy controls were blood donor buffy coats. Clones were sequenced by immunoSEQ multiplex PCR, and TCRdb holds only the in-frame ones, with some missing. The data show around 23,000 clones, with about 80% seen just once and roughly 8.6% held by the top ten. With respect to this clone: Its target is unknown.

This sequence was found in a human donor in good health. The chain joins TRBV5-1 to TRBJ2-7, with D unclear. Sequencing was done on a sample of CD4+ T cells from blood buffy coats. The CDR3, as DNA: TGCGCCAGCAGCTCAGAGACGGCCGTTCTACGGCAGTACTTC. Encoded protein: CASSSETAVLRQYF.